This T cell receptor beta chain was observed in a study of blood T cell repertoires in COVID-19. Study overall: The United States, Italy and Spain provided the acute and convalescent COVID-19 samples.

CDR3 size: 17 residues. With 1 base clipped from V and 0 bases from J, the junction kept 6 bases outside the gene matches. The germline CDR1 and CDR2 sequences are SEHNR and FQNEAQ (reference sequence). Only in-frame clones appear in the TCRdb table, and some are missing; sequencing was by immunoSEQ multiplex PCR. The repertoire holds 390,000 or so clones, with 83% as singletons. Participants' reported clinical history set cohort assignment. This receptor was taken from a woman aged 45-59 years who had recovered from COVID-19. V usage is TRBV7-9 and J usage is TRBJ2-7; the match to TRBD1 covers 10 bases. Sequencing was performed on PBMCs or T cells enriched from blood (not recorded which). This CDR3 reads CASSLGQGAGGSYEQYF. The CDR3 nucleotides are TGTGCCAGCAGCTTAGGACAGGGGGCAGGAGGCTCCTACGAGCAGTACTTC. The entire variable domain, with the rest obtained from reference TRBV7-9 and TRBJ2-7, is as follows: DTGVSQNPRHKITKRGQNVTFRCDPISEHNRLYWYRQTLGQGPEFLTYFQNEAQLEKSRLLSDRFSAERPKGSFSTLEIQRTEQGDSAMYLCASSLGQGAGGSYEQYFGPGTRLTVT.